These T cell receptor beta chains were read from a single sample in a study of blood T cell repertoires in COVID-19. Produced via immunoSEQ multiplex PCR; TCRdb's table is partial and in-frame only. Altogether more than 150,000 clones are present, around 87% being singletons, with the ten largest covering over 0.7%. Material for sequencing was peripheral blood. The source of these receptors is a woman aged 18-29 years who had recovered from COVID-19. Each CDR3 is given with its conserved first and last residue. Fields, in order: D gene, J gene, V gene, clone size, CDR3 DNA, CDR3 protein. A D gene is named only where the DNA matches it firmly. Clone sizes are given selectively: once, few, many, or a class where the clone is expanded.

>.|TRBJ2-3|TRBV5-5|.
TGTGCCAGCAGCTTGGACGGAGGCACAGATACGCAGTATTTT
CASSLDGGTDTQYF
>.|TRBJ1-5|TRBV18|.
TGTGCCAGCTCACCAGTCAGGGCTAATGGCAATCAGCCCCAGCATTTT
CASSPVRANGNQPQHF
>TRBD1|TRBJ2-7|TRBV2|.
TGTGCCAGCAGCGTTGGGACAGGCCGTTACGAGCAGTACTTC
CASSVGTGRYEQYF
>.|TRBJ1-3|TRBV19|.
TGTGCCAGTAGTCGTGGACTAAGCTCTGGAAACACCATATATTTT
CASSRGLSSGNTIYF
>TRBD1|TRBJ2-7|TRBV5-1|.
TGCGCCAGCAGCTTGGAGGGGGCCGTGTGGGAGCAGTACTTC
CASSLEGAVWEQYF
>.|TRBJ2-1|TRBV27|once
TGTGCCAGCAGTGCCACAGGGCTCTCCTACAATGAGCAGTTCTTC
CASSATGLSYNEQFF
>TRBD2|TRBJ2-3|TRBV6-4|few
TGTGCCAGCAGTGACTCTAGCGGGGGGGCAGATACGCAGTATTTT
CASSDSSGGADTQYF
>.|TRBJ2-5|TRBV6-5|.
TGTGCCAGCAGCTTGAAGACAGGGGAGGGAGAGACCCAGTACTTC
CASSLKTGEGETQYF
>.|TRBJ2-3|TRBV19|.
TGTGCCAGTAGTCGGCTCAGGTCCACAGATACGCAGTATTTT
CASSRLRSTDTQYF
>TRBD2|TRBJ2-1|TRBV28|once
TGTGCCAGCAGTTTCTCGGGACTAGCGGGGGGGGCGGATGAGCAGTTCTTC
CASSFSGLAGGADEQFF
>TRBD2|TRBJ2-1|TRBV7-2|.
TGTGCCAGCGGCGCGGGAGGGCCTGGGGAGCAGTTCTTC
CASGAGGPGEQFF
>TRBD2|TRBJ2-3|TRBV7-9|once
TGTGCCAGCAGCCCTAGCGGGACCCATAGCACAGATACGCAGTATTTT
CASSPSGTHSTDTQYF
>.|TRBJ2-5|TRBV6-5|.
TGTGCCAGCGGAGCTGGGGAGACCCAGTACTTC
CASGAGETQYF
>.|TRBJ1-2|TRBV6-6|.
TGTGCCAGCAGTACCGGGGAGAGGTGGATTTATGGCTACACCTTC
CASSTGERWIYGYTF
>TRBD1|TRBJ1-2|TRBV6-2/TRBV6-3|few
TGTGCCAGCAGTTACCTGGAGGGGGCAGGCTATGGCTACACCTTC
CASSYLEGAGYGYTF
>TRBD1|TRBJ2-5|TRBV7-3|.
TGTGCCAGCAGCTCCCCCGGGACAGATCAAGAGACCCAGTACTTC
CASSSPGTDQETQYF
>.|TRBJ2-1|TRBV28|.
TGTGCCAGCAGTCCAACGACTCGCACGGGCTACAATGAGCAGTTCTTC
CASSPTTRTGYNEQFF
>.|TRBJ1-4|TRBV13|.
TGTGCCAGCAGCCGCGGGGAGGGCCCAGGGGTGTTTTTT
CASSRGEGPGVFF
>.|TRBJ2-7|TRBV15|.
TGTGCCACCAGCAGAGATGCCACTTTGCGCTACGAGCAGTACTTC
CATSRDATLRYEQYF
>.|TRBJ2-3|TRBV12-3/TRBV12-4|.
TGTGCCAGCAGAGCCCGGGTAAATACGCAGTATTTT
CASRARVNTQYF
>TRBD1|TRBJ2-3|TRBV20-1|.
TGCAGCCCGACAGGGGCAGATACGCAGTATTTT
CSPTGADTQYF
>.|TRBJ1-6|TRBV29-1|few
TGCAGCGCTACGGAGGGTCTAAATTCACCCCTCCACTTT
CSATEGLNSPLHF
>TRBD1|TRBJ2-5|TRBV12-3/TRBV12-4|.
TGTGCCAGTTCGGGGACAGGGAGTGGGGCCCAGTACTTC
CASSGTGSGAQYF
>TRBD1|TRBJ2-7|TRBV6-6|.
TGTGCCAGCAGAAGACCGGGACAGGGTGAATACGAGCAGTACTTC
CASRRPGQGEYEQYF
>.|TRBJ1-1|TRBV29-1|.
TGCAGCGTTGAAGAGGCGGGGCGACAGCCCTTT
CSVEEAGRQPF
>.|TRBJ1-2|TRBV2|.
TGTGCCAGCAGTGAAAGTTCGGGGAACACCCTATATGGCTACACCTTC
CASSESSGNTLYGYTF